This T cell receptor beta chain came from a study of T cell responses to AZD1222 COVID-19 vaccine. Findings and limits, study-wide: Targets within unmutated variant regions were reportedly found for nearly half of spike-specific TCRs.

This CDR3 has 15 residues. Germline lookup yields CDR1 MGHRA and CDR2 YSYEKL. Trimming at V came to 5 bases and at J to 5 bases, leaving 6 bases not matched to a gene. Here immunoSEQ multiplex PCR was the method, and the copy in TCRdb shows in-frame clones only, minus some. This table holds some 130,000 clones, 70% to 90% found once. Points on this clone: Its antigen is currently unknown.

The TCR was taken from an adult in good health. The specimen comprised peripheral blood, sampled on day 0 of AZD1222 vaccination. This chain joins TRBV4-1 and TRBJ1-2; TRBD1 agrees at 12 bases. In nucleotides, the CDR3 is TGCGCCAGCAGCAGAACGGGACAGGGGGCGTATGGCTACACCTTC. Protein: CASSRTGQGAYGYTF.